This T cell receptor beta chain emerged from a study of T-cell memory formation after mild COVID-19. 5'RACE, which relied on constant-segment primers, yielded TCR alpha and TCR beta cDNA libraries carrying sample barcodes and UMIs. TCRdb fed the 5' RACE reads into MiXCR, producing one record per CDR3 protein. Of about 350,000 distinct CDR3 sequences listed, 13% to 15% are singletons. The source of this sequence is a young man who had mild COVID-19 (a few samples of this study predate the infection). Cell type and time point are not known. Source material: PBMCs or a T cell subset sorted from them (not recorded which).

CDR3 amino acids: CASSAPGTSGGINEQFF. The CDR3 DNA follows: TGTGCCAGCAGCGCCCCCGGGACTAGCGGGGGGATCAATGAGCAGTTCTTC. The V and J genes are TRBV7-3 and TRBJ2-1, with 15 positions matching TRBD2. The germline V gene has CDR1 SGHTA and CDR2 FQGTGA. This CDR3 spans 17 amino acids. J lost 6 bases, V lost 5 bases, and 8 bases had no gene match.